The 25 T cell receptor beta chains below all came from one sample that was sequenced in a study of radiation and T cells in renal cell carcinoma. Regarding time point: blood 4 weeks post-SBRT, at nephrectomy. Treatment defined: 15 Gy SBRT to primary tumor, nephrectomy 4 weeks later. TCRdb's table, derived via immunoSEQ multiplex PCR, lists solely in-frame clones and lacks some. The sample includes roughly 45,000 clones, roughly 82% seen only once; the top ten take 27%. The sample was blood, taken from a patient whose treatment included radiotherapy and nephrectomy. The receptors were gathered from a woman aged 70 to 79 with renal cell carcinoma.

The chain's CDR3 is CASSRQGDGEQYF. CDR3 DNA sequence: TGTGCCAGCAGCAGACAGGGGGACGGAGAGCAGTACTTC. This chain uses TRBV7-2 with TRBJ2-7; TRBD1 matches 9 bases. The trim removed 5 bases at V and 7 bases at J, leaving 6 bases unmatched. The V gene's germline CDR1 is SGHTA and CDR2 FQGNSA. There are 13 residues in the CDR3.

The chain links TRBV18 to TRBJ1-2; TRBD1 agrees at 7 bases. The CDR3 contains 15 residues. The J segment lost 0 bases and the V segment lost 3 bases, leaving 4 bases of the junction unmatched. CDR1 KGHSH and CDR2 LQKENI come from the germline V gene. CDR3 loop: CASSPIGGTNYGYTF. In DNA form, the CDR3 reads TGTGCCAGCTCACCCATAGGGGGCACTAACTATGGCTACACCTTC.

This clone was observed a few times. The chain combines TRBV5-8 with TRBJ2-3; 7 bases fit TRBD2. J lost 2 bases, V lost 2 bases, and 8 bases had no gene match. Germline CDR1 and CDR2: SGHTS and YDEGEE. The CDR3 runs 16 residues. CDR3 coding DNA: TGTGCCAGCAGCTTCGCACTCAGCGGGAACACAGATACGCAGTATTTT. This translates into CASSFALSGNTDTQYF.

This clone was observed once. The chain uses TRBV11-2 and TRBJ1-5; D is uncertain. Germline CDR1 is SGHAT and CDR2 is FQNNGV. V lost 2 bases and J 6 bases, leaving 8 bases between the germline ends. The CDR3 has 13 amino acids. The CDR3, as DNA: TGTGCCAGCAGCTTAACGCTTGGTCAGCCCCAGCATTTT. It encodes CASSLTLGQPQHF.

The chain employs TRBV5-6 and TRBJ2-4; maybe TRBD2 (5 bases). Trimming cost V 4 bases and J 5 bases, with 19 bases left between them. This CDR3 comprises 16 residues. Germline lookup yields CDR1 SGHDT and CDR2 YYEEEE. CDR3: CASSRIGSGPENIQYF. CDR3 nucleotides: TGTGCCAGCAGCCGGATCGGCAGCGGCCCCGAAAACATTCAGTACTTC. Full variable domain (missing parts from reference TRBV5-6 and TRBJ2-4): DAGVTQSPTHLIKTRGQQVTLRCSPKSGHDTVSWYQQALGQGPQFIFQYYEEEERQRGNFPDRFSGHQFPNYSSELNVNALLLGDSALYLCASSRIGSGPENIQYFGAGTRLSVL.

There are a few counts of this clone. DNA for the CDR3: TGTGCCAGCAGTAGGACCCCACGGACTGAAGCTTTCTTT. Translating gives CASSRTPRTEAFF. The rearrangement uses TRBV6-7 and TRBJ1-1; D is undetermined. TRBV6-7 is given ORF status, its function remaining uncertain. This CDR3 contains 13 residues. The V gene lost 5 bases and the J gene lost 5 bases, with 12 bases spanning the gap.

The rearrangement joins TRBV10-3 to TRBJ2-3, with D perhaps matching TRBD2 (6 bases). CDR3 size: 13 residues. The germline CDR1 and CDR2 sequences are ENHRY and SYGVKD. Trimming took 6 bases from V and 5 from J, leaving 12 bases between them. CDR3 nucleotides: TGTGCCATCAGGGCGGCTAGCGTAGATACGCAGTATTTT. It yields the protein CAIRAASVDTQYF.

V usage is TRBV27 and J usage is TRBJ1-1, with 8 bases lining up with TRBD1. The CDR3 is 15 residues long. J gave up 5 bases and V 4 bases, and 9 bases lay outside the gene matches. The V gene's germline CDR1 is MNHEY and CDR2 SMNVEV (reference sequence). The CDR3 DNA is TGTGCCAGCAGTTCCTCAGGGGGCGGGTGGACTGAAGCTTTCTTT. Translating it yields CASSSSGGGWTEAFF.

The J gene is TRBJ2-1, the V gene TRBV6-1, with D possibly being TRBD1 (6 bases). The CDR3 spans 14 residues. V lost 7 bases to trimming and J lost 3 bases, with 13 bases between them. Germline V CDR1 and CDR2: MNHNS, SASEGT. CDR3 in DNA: TGTGCCAGCATGGTGGGGGCCAACTACAATGAGCAGTTCTTC. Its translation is CASMVGANYNEQFF.

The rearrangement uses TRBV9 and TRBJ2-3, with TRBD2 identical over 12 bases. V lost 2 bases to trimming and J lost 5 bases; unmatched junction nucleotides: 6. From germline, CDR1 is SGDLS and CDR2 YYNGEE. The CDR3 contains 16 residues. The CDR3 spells CASSVLTSGGRDTQYF. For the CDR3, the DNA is TGTGCCAGCAGCGTCCTTACTAGCGGGGGGCGAGATACGCAGTATTTT.

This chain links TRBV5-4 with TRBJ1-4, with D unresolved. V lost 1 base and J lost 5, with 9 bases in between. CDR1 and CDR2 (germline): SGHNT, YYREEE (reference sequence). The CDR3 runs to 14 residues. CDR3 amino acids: CASSLSAANEKLFF. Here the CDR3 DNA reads TGTGCCAGCAGCTTGTCGGCAGCAAATGAAAAACTGTTTTTT.

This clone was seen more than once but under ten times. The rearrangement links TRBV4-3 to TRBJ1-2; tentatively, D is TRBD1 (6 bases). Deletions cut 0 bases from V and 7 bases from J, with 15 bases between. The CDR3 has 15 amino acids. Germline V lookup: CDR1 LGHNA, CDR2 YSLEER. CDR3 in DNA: TGCGCCAGCAGCCAAGAGACGGGGGCTTTGGCTGGCTACACCTTC. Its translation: CASSQETGALAGYTF.

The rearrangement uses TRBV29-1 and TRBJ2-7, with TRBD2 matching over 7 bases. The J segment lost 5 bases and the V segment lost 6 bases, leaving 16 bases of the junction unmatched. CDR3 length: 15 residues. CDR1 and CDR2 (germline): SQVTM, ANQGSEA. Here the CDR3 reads CSVTSGTELGHEQYF. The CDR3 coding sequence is TGCAGCGTAACGAGCGGGACCGAACTCGGCCACGAGCAGTACTTC.

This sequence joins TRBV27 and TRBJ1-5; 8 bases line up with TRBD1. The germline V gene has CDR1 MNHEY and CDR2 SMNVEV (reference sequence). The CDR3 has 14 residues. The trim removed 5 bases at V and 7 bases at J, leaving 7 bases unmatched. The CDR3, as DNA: TGTGCCAGCAGTCGACAGGGGTCCGGCCAGCCCCAGCATTTT. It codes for CASSRQGSGQPQHF.

CDR3 bases: TGCGCCAGCAGCCTAGCGGACTCAGGAGCCGGAAACACCATATATTTT. Translating it yields CASSLADSGAGNTIYF. The J gene is TRBJ1-3, the V gene TRBV5-1; the D is unclear. The germline V gene encodes CDR1 SGHRS and CDR2 YFSETQ. With 4 bases removed from V and 4 bases from J, the gap between germline ends came to 18 bases. The CDR3 is 16 amino acids.

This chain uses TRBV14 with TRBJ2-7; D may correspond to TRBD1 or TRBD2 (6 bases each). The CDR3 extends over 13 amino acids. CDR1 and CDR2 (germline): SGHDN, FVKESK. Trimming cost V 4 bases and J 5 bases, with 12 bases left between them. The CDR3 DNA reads TGTGCCAGCAGCCGTGGGGGGCGCGACGAGCAGTACTTC. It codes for CASSRGGRDEQYF. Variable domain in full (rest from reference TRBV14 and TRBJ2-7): EAGVTQFPSHSVIEKGQTVTLRCDPISGHDNLYWYRRVMGKEIKFLLHFVKESKQDESGMPNNRFLAERTGGTYSTLKVQPAELEDSGVYFCASSRGGRDEQYFGPGTRLTVT.

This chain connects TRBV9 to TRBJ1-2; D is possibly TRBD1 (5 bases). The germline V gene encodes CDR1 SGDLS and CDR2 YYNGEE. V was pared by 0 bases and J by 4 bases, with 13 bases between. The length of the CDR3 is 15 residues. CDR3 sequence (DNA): TGTGCCAGCAGCGTAGGGGGCGTGGGGGTCTATGGCTACACCTTC. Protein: CASSVGGVGVYGYTF.

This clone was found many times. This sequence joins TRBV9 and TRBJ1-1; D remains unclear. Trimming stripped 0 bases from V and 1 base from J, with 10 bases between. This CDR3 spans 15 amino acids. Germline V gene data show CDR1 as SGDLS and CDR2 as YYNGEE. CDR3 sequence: CASSVDPVTNTEAFF. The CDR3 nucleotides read TGTGCCAGCAGCGTAGATCCGGTGACGAACACTGAAGCTTTCTTT.

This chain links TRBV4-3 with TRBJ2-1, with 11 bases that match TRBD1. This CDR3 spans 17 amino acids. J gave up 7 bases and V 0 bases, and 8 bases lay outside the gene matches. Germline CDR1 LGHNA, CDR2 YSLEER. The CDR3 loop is CASSQERSGTGGNEQFF. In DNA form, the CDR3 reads TGCGCCAGCAGCCAAGAGAGATCCGGGACAGGGGGGAATGAGCAGTTCTTC.

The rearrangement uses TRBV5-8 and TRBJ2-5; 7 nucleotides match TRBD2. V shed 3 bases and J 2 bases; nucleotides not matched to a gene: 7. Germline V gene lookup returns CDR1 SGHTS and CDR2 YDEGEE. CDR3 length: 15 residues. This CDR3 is CASSWREGWQETQYF. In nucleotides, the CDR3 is TGTGCCAGCAGCTGGAGGGAGGGGTGGCAAGAGACCCAGTACTTC.

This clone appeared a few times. The CDR3 DNA reads TGCAGCGTTGGACAAGACAATGAGCAGTTCTTC. This codes for CSVGQDNEQFF. The chain uses TRBV29-1 and TRBJ2-1, with D hard to call. Germline-derived CDR1 and CDR2 are SQVTM and ANQGSEA. This CDR3 region has 11 residues. Deletions cut 4 bases from V and 5 bases from J, with 6 bases between.

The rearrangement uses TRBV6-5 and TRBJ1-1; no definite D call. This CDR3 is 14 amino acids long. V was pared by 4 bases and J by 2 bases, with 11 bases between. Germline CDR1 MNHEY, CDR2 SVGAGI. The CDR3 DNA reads TGTGCCAGCAGTTTTGGAGGGCAAAACACTGAAGCTTTCTTT. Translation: CASSFGGQNTEAFF.

CDR3 DNA sequence: TGTGCCATCAGTGGTACAGGGAAGAACACTGAAGCTTTCTTT. Protein product: CAISGTGKNTEAFF. The J gene is TRBJ1-1, the V gene TRBV10-3, with a tentative D call TRBD1 (6 bases). From germline, CDR1 is ENHRY and CDR2 SYGVKD. Trimming took 4 bases from V and 1 from J, leaving 10 bases between them. CDR3 size: 14 residues.

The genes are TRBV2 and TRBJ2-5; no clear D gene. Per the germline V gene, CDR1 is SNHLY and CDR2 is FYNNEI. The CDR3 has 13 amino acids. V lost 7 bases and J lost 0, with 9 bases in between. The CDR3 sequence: CASNGNHQETQYF. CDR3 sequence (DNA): TGTGCCAGCAACGGAAACCACCAAGAGACCCAGTACTTC.

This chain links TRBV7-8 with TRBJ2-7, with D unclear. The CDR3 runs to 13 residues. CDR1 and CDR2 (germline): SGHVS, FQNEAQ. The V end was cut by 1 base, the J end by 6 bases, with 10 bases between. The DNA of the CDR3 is TGTGCCAGCAGCTTAGGGTGGAATGTCGAGCAGTACTTC. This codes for CASSLGWNVEQYF.